Below are 27 T cell receptor beta chains sequenced from a single sample in a study of regulatory T cells in long-lasting Graves disease. Stated time point: newly diagnosed GD, antithyroid drugs for less than 3 months. Construction of the TCR library relied on RNA isolated from PBMCs. Construction of TCR beta libraries relied on iRepertoire HTBI primers and on Arm-PCR targeting CDR3 regions. TCRdb reprocessed the multiplex PCR reads via MiXCR and lists one record per CDR3 protein. Among a few hundred thousand distinct CDR3 sequences listed, 15% to 20% were seen once. The same data also went into a second study, on T cells in Graves' hyperthyroidism and ophthalmopathy.

Source: peripheral blood mononuclear cells (PBMCs), taken at new diagnosis, from a patient treated with antithyroid drugs. The source is a woman between 18 and 29 years old with Graves disease.

This clonotype appeared many times. The chain links TRBV5-1 to TRBJ2-1; 11 bases map to TRBD2. Germline-derived CDR1 and CDR2 are SGHRS and YFSETQ. With 4 bases clipped from V and 4 bases from J, the junction kept 7 bases outside the gene matches. This CDR3 is 16 amino acids long. The DNA for the CDR3 is TGCGCCAGCAGCCCACAGGGACTAGCGGAATACAATGAGCAGTTCTTC. It is translated as CASSPQGLAEYNEQFF.

Turning to this clonotype: Possible read error: a much larger clone is one base away. The chain is built from TRBV3-1 and TRBJ1-6; D gene uncertain. The CDR3 runs 13 residues. Germline lookup yields CDR1 LGHDT and CDR2 YNNKEL (reference sequence). CDR3 region: CASSPRDNSPLRF. For the CDR3, the DNA is TGTGCCAGCAGCCCCCGAGATAATTCACCCCTCCGCTTT.

This clonotype was detected only a few times. This sequence joins TRBV19 and TRBJ2-5; 14 nucleotides agree with TRBD2. This CDR3 has 16 residues. Germline CDR1 and CDR2: LNHDA and SQIVND (reference sequence). The V gene end was trimmed by 4 bases and the J gene end by 1 base; junction bases not matched to a gene: 2. CDR3 amino acids: CASSTGTSGGQETQYF. In DNA form, the CDR3 reads TGTGCCAGTAGTACCGGGACTAGCGGGGGCCAAGAGACCCAGTACTTC.

Only a few counts were recorded for this clonotype. This chain connects TRBV10-3 to TRBJ2-7; D might be TRBD1 (7 bases). With 4 bases removed from V and 5 bases from J, the gap between germline ends came to 18 bases. This CDR3 spans 15 amino acids. Per the germline V gene, CDR1 is ENHRY and CDR2 is SYGVKD. Here the CDR3 reads CAISGGGAGGDEQYF. The CDR3 nucleotides are TGTGCCATCAGTGGCGGAGGGGCAGGGGGAGACGAGCAGTACTTC.

This clonotype has a count of ten or more. V gene TRBV6-1 combines with J gene TRBJ1-2; TRBD1 matches at 12 bases. Per the germline V gene, CDR1 is MNHNS and CDR2 is SASEGT. With V trimmed by 5 bases and J by 4 bases, 8 bases remained unmatched. The CDR3 extends over 16 amino acids. The DNA for the CDR3 is TGTGCCAGCAGTAAGGGACAGGGGGCTTTCTCCTATGGCTACACCTTC. Translated, it gives CASSKGQGAFSYGYTF.

The sample holds many counts of this clonotype. This sequence joins TRBV20-1 and TRBJ1-5, with 8 bases lining up with TRBD1. The CDR3 runs to 15 residues. Germline trimming cut 0 bases from V and 3 bases from J; bases unmatched to any gene: 4. Per the germline V gene, CDR1 is DFQATT and CDR2 is SNEGSKA (reference sequence). The CDR3 protein is CSARDWTGYNQPQHF. CDR3 DNA: TGCAGTGCTAGAGATTGGACAGGGTACAATCAGCCCCAGCATTTT.

This clonotype occurred many times. The chain combines TRBV4-2 with TRBJ2-7; D perhaps matches TRBD1 (5 bases). Germline V gene data show CDR1 as LGHNA and CDR2 as YNFKEQ. The CDR3 is 15 amino acids. The ends were cut back, 0 bases at V and 1 base at J, with 10 bases in the middle. CDR3 amino acids: CASSQDIPGSYEQYF. The CDR3 DNA is TGTGCCAGCAGCCAAGATATTCCAGGGTCCTACGAGCAGTACTTC.

Regarding this clonotype: A far larger clone is a single base away, which makes a read error likely. The rearrangement links TRBV7-3 to TRBJ2-5; the match to TRBD1 covers 7 bases. Germline trimming cut 5 bases from V and 4 bases from J; bases unmatched to any gene: 10. Germline assignment: CDR1 SGHTA and CDR2 FQGTGA. The CDR3 has 15 residues. The CDR3 nucleotides read TGTGCCAGCAGCGACGACAGGGATGCAGCAGAGACCCAGTACTTC. Amino acid sequence: CASSDDRDAAETQYF.

This clonotype showed up just a few times. The rearrangement joins TRBV20-1 to TRBJ2-3; 8 bases fit TRBD1. This CDR3 comprises 14 residues. The V gene's germline CDR1 is DFQATT and CDR2 SNEGSKA (reference sequence). J was trimmed by 2 bases and V by 5 bases; bases with no gene match: 6. CDR3 sequence reads: CSAHQGAITDTQYF. The CDR3 DNA reads as TGCAGTGCTCATCAGGGGGCGATCACAGATACGCAGTATTTT.

This clonotype has ten or more counts. This chain uses TRBV20-1 with TRBJ1-6; maybe TRBD1 (5 bases). Germline-derived CDR1 and CDR2 are DFQATT and SNEGSKA (reference sequence). The CDR3 contains 16 residues. The ends were cut back, 2 bases at V and 2 bases at J, with 13 bases in the middle. CDR3: CSARNRSTAYNSPLHF. The CDR3 region has the DNA TGCAGTGCTAGAAACCGGTCGACAGCCTATAATTCACCCCTCCACTTT.

This clonotype was picked up many times. The rearrangement uses TRBV11-2 and TRBJ2-7, with 7 bases fitting TRBD1. Germline loops: CDR1 SGHAT, CDR2 FQNNGV. There are 13 residues in the CDR3. After removal of 4 bases from V and 0 bases from J, the junction contained 0 bases not matched to a gene. DNA of the CDR3: TGTGCCAGCAGCTCAGGGGGCTCCTACGAGCAGTACTTC. As protein: CASSSGGSYEQYF.

This clonotype was seen a handful of times. The chain carries TRBV19 and TRBJ1-4; 7 bases map to TRBD1. V was pared by 6 bases and J by 3 bases, with 4 bases of the junction left unmatched. The CDR3 is made up of 14 amino acids. In germline, CDR1 is LNHDA, CDR2 SQIVND (reference sequence). CDR3 amino acids: CASRTGTANEKLFF. The CDR3 region has the DNA TGTGCCAGTAGGACCGGGACAGCTAATGAAAAACTGTTTTTT.

This clonotype was seen only a few times. J is TRBJ2-3 and V is TRBV24-1; TRBD1 agrees at 9 bases. CDR3 length: 17 residues. V shed 4 bases, J shed 6 bases, and the junction held 13 bases outside the gene matches. CDR1 is KGHDR and CDR2 is SFDVKD in the germline V gene. DNA of the CDR3: TGTGCCACCAGTGACCCTACCGGACAGGGGCACAGGGATACGCAGTATTTT. This codes for CATSDPTGQGHRDTQYF.

The chain uses TRBV2 and TRBJ1-2; TRBD1 matches 7 bases. The junction had 11 bases not matched to a gene; V was cut back by 5 bases and J by 8 bases. This CDR3 region has 14 residues. Germline V gene lookup returns CDR1 SNHLY and CDR2 FYNNEI. The CDR3 DNA is TGTGCCAGCAGTCTCAGACAGGGACTCGGGGGCTACACCTTC. It translates to CASSLRQGLGGYTF. Using reference TRBV2 and TRBJ1-2 for the parts outside the CDR3, the full variable domain is EPEVTQTPSHQVTQMGQEVILRCVPISNHLYFYWYRQILGQKVEFLVSFYNNEISEKSEIFDDQFSVERPDGSNFTLKIRSTKLEDSAMYFCASSLRQGLGGYTFGSGTRLTVV.

This clonotype came up many times. The genes are TRBV20-1 and TRBJ1-5; D remains unclear. Germline V gives CDR1 DFQATT, CDR2 SNEGSKA (reference sequence). The CDR3 consists of 16 residues. Trimming took off 0 bases at V and 2 bases at J, with 14 bases between the two ends. The CDR3 sequence is CSARDLRVYGNQPQHF. The CDR3 bases are TGCAGTGCTAGAGATTTAAGGGTTTATGGCAATCAGCCCCAGCATTTT.

For this clonotype: A much larger clone differs by one base, so this may be a read error. This chain joins TRBV13 and TRBJ1-1, with 10 bases matching TRBD1. Germline-derived CDR1 and CDR2 are PRHDT and FYEKMQ (reference sequence). The CDR3 totals 12 residues. CDR3 nucleotides: TGTTCCAGCAGCCCCAGACAGGGGGCGGCTTTCTTT. It yields the protein CSSSPRQGAAFF. Full variable domain (rest looked up from reference TRBV13 and TRBJ1-1): AAGVIQSPRHLIKEKRETATLKCYPIPRHDTVYWYQQGPGQDPQFLISFYEKMQSDKGSIPDRFSAQQFSDYHSELNMSSLELGDSALYFCSSSPRQGAAFFGQGTRLTVV.

Concerning this clonotype itself: A single base separates this from a much larger clone, so it may be a read error. The V call is TRBV9, the J call TRBJ2-7; no firm D call. Trimming removed 0 bases from V and 2 bases from J, with 12 bases in between. Germline V gives CDR1 SGDLS, CDR2 YYNGEE. This CDR3 has 15 amino acids. The CDR3, as DNA: TGTGCCAGCAGCGTAGGACTTGGGGTTGCCTACGAGCAGTACTTC. Translated, it gives CASSVGLGVAYEQYF.

Ten or more counts support this clonotype. The genes are TRBV20-1 and TRBJ2-7; D is unclear. From germline, CDR1 is DFQATT and CDR2 SNEGSKA (reference sequence). This CDR3 has 14 amino acids. The V gene lost 5 bases and the J gene lost 2 bases, with 16 bases spanning the gap. Here the CDR3 DNA reads TGCAGTGCTCTGGCCAGCCGGGCCCCCTACGAGCAGTACTTC. Its translation: CSALASRAPYEQYF.

This clonotype was observed a few times. V and J are TRBV29-1 and TRBJ1-1; TRBD1 aligns across 9 bases. The CDR3 is 14 amino acids. CDR1 SQVTM and CDR2 ANQGSEA come from the germline V gene. The V and J ends lost 4 bases and 0 bases, in that order; junction bases with no gene match: 3. The CDR3 sequence is CSVGGQGMNTEAFF. As DNA, the CDR3 is TGCAGCGTTGGAGGACAGGGGATGAACACTGAAGCTTTCTTT.

This clonotype was detected many times. V and J are TRBV3-1 and TRBJ2-7, with D uncertain. Trimming left V 4 bases short and J 2 bases short, with 15 bases between. The germline V gene has CDR1 LGHDT and CDR2 YNNKEL (reference sequence). There are 15 residues in the CDR3. The CDR3 coding sequence is TGTGCCAGCAGCCCGGACCCTTCCGCCCCCTACGAGCAGTACTTC. Its protein is CASSPDPSAPYEQYF.

The chain carries TRBV6-2 or TRBV6-3 and TRBJ1-3; no reliable D call. V dropped 0 bases and J dropped 0 bases, with 12 bases sitting between them. The length of the CDR3 is 17 residues. CDR1 MNHEY and CDR2 SVGEGT come from the germline V gene. The CDR3 is CASSYSNPAYSGNTIYF. DNA for the CDR3: TGTGCCAGCAGTTACTCGAATCCAGCCTACTCTGGAAACACCATATATTTT.

The CDR3 loop reads CSAERTANTEAFF. CDR3 bases: TGCAGTGCGGAACGGACGGCGAACACTGAAGCTTTCTTT. The chain links TRBV20-1 to TRBJ1-1; D is uncertain. The CDR3 has 13 residues. Trimming cost V 6 bases and J 1 base, with 12 bases left between them. Germline V gives CDR1 DFQATT, CDR2 SNEGSKA (reference sequence).

The sample holds many counts of this clonotype. The V and J genes are TRBV28 and TRBJ2-7; maybe TRBD1 (6 bases). Germline V gives CDR1 MDHEN, CDR2 SYDVKM. Trimming took off 6 bases at V and 3 bases at J, with 9 bases between the two ends. The CDR3 contains 12 residues. CDR3 amino acids: CASSQGFYEQYF. For the CDR3, the DNA is TGTGCCAGCAGCCAGGGGTTCTACGAGCAGTACTTC.

This clonotype was picked up many times. The rearrangement links TRBV6-5 to TRBJ2-7, with TRBD1 matching over 12 bases. V was clipped by 2 bases and J by 4 bases; unmatched bases: 6. This CDR3 spans 16 amino acids. Germline V CDR1 and CDR2: MNHEY, SVGAGI. The CDR3 nucleotides are TGTGCCAGCAGTTACGTTGGGGACAGGGGGCCTTACGAGCAGTACTTC. Translating it yields CASSYVGDRGPYEQYF.

This clonotype was recorded many times. V gene TRBV7-6 combines with J gene TRBJ1-2; TRBD1 might be the D (6 bases). Germline lookup yields CDR1 SGHVS and CDR2 FNYEAQ. The CDR3 has 13 amino acids. Trimming cost V 3 bases and J 7 bases, with 12 bases left between them. The CDR3 protein is CASSFGQGFGYTF. The CDR3 DNA sequence: TGTGCCAGCAGCTTTGGGCAGGGGTTTGGCTACACCTTC.

This clonotype was recorded many times. This chain connects TRBV6-2 or TRBV6-3 to TRBJ2-1; weak D call: TRBD2 (6 bases). Trimming shortened V by 0 bases and J by 7 bases, and 16 bases separated the two germline ends. CDR1 MNHEY and CDR2 SVGEGT come from the germline V gene. CDR3 size: 16 residues. The CDR3 DNA follows: TGTGCCAGCAGTTACTCGGGGACTTCCGGTTTTAATGAGCAGTTCTTC. Residues: CASSYSGTSGFNEQFF.

This clonotype was detected only a few times. The chain is built from TRBV12-3 or TRBV12-4 and TRBJ1-2; 10 nucleotides agree with TRBD1. Trimming at V came to 4 bases and at J to 8 bases, leaving 7 bases not matched to a gene. The CDR3 has 14 amino acids. In DNA, the CDR3 is TGTGCCAGCAGTTCCCGGACAGGGGGGAACGGCTACACCTTC. It codes for CASSSRTGGNGYTF.